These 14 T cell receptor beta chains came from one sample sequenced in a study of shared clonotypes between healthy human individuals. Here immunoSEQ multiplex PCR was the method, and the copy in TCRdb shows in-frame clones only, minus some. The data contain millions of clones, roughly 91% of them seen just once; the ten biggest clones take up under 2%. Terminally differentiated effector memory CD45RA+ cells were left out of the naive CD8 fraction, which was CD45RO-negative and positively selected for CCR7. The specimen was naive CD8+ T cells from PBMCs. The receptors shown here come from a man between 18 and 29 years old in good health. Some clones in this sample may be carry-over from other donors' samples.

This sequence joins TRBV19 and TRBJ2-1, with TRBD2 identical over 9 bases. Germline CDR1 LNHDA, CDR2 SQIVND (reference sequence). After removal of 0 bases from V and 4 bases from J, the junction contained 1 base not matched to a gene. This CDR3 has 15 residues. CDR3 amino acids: CASSIDAGGYNEQFF. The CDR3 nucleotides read TGTGCCAGTAGTATAGATGCGGGAGGGTACAATGAGCAGTTCTTC.

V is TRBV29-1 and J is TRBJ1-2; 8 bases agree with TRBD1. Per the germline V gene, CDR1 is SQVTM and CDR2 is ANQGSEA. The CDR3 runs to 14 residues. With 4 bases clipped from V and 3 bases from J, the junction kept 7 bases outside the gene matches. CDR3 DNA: TGCAGCGTTGCCCAGGGGGCTACTTACTATGGCTACACCTTC. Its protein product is CSVAQGATYYGYTF.

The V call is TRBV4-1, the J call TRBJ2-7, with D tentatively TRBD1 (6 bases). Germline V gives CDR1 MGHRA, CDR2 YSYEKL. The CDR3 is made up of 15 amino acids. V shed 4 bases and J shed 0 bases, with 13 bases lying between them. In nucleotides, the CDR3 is TGCGCCAGCAGCCTCGGACAGACGACCTCCTACGAGCAGTACTTC. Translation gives CASSLGQTTSYEQYF.

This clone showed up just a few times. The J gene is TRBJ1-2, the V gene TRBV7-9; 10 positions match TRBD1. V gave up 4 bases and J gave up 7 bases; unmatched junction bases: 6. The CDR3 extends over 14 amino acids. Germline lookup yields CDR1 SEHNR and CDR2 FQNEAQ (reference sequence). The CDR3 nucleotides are TGTGCCAGCAGCTCCGGGACAGGGGCATTTGGCTACACCTTC. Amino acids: CASSSGTGAFGYTF.

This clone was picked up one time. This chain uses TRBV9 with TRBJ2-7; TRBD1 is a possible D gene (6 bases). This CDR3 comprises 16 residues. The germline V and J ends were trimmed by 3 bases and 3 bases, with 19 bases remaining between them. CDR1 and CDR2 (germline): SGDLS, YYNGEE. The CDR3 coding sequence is TGTGCCAGCAGCGGAGGCTCTAGTGGGGGCTTCTACGAGCAGTACTTC. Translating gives CASSGGSSGGFYEQYF.

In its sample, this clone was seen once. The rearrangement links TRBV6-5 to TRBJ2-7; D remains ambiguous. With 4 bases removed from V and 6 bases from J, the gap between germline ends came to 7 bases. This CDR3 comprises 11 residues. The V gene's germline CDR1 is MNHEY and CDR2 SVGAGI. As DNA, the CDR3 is TGTGCCAGCAGTTCCCGTTTCGAGCAGTACTTC. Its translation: CASSSRFEQYF.

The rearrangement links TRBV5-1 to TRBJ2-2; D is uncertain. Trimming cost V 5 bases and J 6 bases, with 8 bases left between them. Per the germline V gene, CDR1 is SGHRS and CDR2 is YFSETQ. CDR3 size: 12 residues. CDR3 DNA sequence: TGCGCCAGCAGATGGGGTCCCGGGGAGCTGTTTTTT. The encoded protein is CASRWGPGELFF.

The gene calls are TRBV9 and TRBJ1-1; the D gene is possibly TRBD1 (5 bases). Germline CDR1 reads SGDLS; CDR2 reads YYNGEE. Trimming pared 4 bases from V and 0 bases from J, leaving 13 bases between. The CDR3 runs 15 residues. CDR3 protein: CASSTLGGMNTEAFF. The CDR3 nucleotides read TGTGCCAGCAGCACGCTGGGGGGAATGAACACTGAAGCTTTCTTT.

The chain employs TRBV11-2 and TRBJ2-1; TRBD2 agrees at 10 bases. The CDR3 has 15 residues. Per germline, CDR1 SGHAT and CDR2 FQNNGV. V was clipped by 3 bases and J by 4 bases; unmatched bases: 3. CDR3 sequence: CASSFTSGAYNEQFF. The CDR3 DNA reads TGTGCCAGCAGCTTTACTAGCGGGGCATACAATGAGCAGTTCTTC.

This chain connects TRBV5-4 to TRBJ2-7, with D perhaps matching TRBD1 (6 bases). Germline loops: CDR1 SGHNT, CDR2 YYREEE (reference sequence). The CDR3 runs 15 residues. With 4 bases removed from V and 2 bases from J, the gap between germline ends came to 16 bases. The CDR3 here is CASSHYRDTTYEQYF. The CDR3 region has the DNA TGTGCCAGCAGCCATTACCGGGACACAACCTACGAGCAGTACTTC. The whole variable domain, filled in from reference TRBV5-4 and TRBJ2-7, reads ETGVTQSPTHLIKTRGQQVTLRCSSQSGHNTVSWYQQALGQGPQFIFQYYREEENGRGNFPPRFSGLQFPNYSSELNVNALELDDSALYLCASSHYRDTTYEQYFGPGTRLTVT.

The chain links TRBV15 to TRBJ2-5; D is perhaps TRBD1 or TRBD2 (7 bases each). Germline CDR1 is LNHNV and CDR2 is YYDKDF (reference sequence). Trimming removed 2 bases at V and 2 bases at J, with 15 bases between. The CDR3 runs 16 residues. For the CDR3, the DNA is TGTGCCACCAGCAGAACTTGGGGGGGACAGCAAGAGACCCAGTACTTC. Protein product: CATSRTWGGQQETQYF. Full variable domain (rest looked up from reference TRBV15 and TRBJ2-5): DAMVIQNPRYQVTQFGKPVTLSCSQTLNHNVMYWYQQKSSQAPKLLFHYYDKDFNNEADTPDNFQSRRPNTSFCFLDIRSPGLGDTAMYLCATSRTWGGQQETQYFGPGTRLLVL.

CDR3 in amino acids: CASSGGLAGLEDEQYF. The CDR3 nucleotides read TGTGCCAGCAGCGGTGGACTAGCGGGACTTGAAGACGAGCAGTACTTC. The chain is built from TRBV9 and TRBJ2-7, with 12 positions matching TRBD2. V shed 3 bases, J shed 5 bases, and the junction held 9 bases outside the gene matches. The germline V gene encodes CDR1 SGDLS and CDR2 YYNGEE. CDR3 length equals 16 residues.

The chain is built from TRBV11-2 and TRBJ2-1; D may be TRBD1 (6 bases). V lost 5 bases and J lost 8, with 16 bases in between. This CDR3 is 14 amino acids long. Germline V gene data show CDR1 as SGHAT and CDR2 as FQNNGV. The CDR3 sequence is CASSPQGRGDEQFF. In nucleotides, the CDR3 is TGTGCCAGCAGCCCCCAGGGCAGGGGCGATGAGCAGTTCTTC. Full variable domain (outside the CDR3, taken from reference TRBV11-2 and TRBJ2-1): EAGVAQSPRYKIIEKRQSVAFWCNPISGHATLYWYQQILGQGPKLLIQFQNNGVVDDSQLPKDRFSAERLKGVDSTLKIQPAKLEDSAVYLCASSPQGRGDEQFFGPGTRLTVL.

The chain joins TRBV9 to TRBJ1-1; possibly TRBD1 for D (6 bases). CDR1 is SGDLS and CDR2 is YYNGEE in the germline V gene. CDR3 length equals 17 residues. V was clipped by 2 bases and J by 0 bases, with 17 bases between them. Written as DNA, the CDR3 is TGTGCCAGCAGCGTGAATGACAGGCTGCACATGAACACTGAAGCTTTCTTT. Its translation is CASSVNDRLHMNTEAFF.